A single sample gave rise to the 30 T cell receptor beta chains below, sequenced in a study of control samples from healthy donors and cancer patients. Measured with immunoSEQ multiplex PCR; TCRdb has only the in-frame clones, and not every one. This table has roughly 120,000 clones, over 75% appearing once. What was sequenced was PBMCs. The source is a woman in her sixties or seventies with lung cancer.

This clone has a single count. The chain carries TRBV5-1 and TRBJ2-1, with 8 bases lining up with TRBD2. The V segment lost 1 base and the J segment 0 bases; nucleotides outside the gene matches: 9. The CDR3 runs 18 residues. CDR1 and CDR2 (germline): SGHRS, YFSETQ. The CDR3 DNA reads as TGCGCCAGCAGCTTGCCCACTGTAGCGGGGAGCTCCTACAATGAGCAGTTCTTC. It translates to CASSLPTVAGSSYNEQFF.

This chain joins TRBV28 and TRBJ2-1; 9 positions match TRBD2. Germline CDR1 and CDR2: MDHEN and SYDVKM. V shed 5 bases, J shed 1 base, and the junction held 6 bases outside the gene matches. The CDR3 runs to 16 residues. DNA of the CDR3: TGTGCCAGCAGTCGGGGACTAGCTCAGTCCTACAATGAGCAGTTCTTC. Translated, it gives CASSRGLAQSYNEQFF.

The rearrangement joins TRBV6-2 or TRBV6-3 to TRBJ2-6; 8 nucleotides agree with TRBD1. The CDR3 is 17 amino acids. V lost 4 bases to trimming and J lost 0 bases; unmatched junction nucleotides: 5. From germline, CDR1 is MNHEY and CDR2 SVGEGT. The CDR3 is CASSFRTGSSGANVLTF. CDR3 nucleotides: TGTGCCAGCAGTTTTAGGACAGGGAGCTCTGGGGCCAACGTCCTGACTTTC.

This chain connects TRBV3-1 (or the pseudogene TRBV3-2) to TRBJ2-7; 10 bases are shared with TRBD2. The CDR3 totals 17 residues. The V gene's germline CDR1 is LGHDT and CDR2 YNNKEL (reference sequence). With V trimmed by 1 base and J by 2 bases, 8 bases remained unmatched. The CDR3 DNA follows: TGTGCCAGCAGCCAAGGGTCAGCGGGAGGGTCCCCCTACGAGCAGTACTTC. Translation: CASSQGSAGGSPYEQYF.

The count of this clone is one. The J gene is TRBJ2-1, the V gene TRBV11-3; TRBD1 aligns across 8 bases. There are 15 residues in the CDR3. Germline V lookup: CDR1 SGHNT, CDR2 YENEEA. Trimming removed 1 base from V and 3 bases from J; junction bases left unmatched: 2. This chain's CDR3 is CASSLVRGLYNEQFF. DNA of the CDR3: TGTGCCAGCAGCTTAGTCAGGGGGCTCTACAATGAGCAGTTCTTC.

A note on this clone: A junction end diverges from the germline sequence, so it may reflect a read error. This chain links TRBV7-7 with TRBJ2-2; possibly TRBD2 for D (6 bases). Germline CDR1 and CDR2: SSHAT and FNYEAQ (reference sequence). This CDR3 is built from 15 residues. The CDR3 coding sequence is TGTGCTAGCAGCCTGTCGGGGGCGAACACCGGGGAGCTGTTTTTT. It translates to CASSLSGANTGELFF.

This clone came up once. V and J are TRBV6-6 and TRBJ2-5, with TRBD2 matching 8 bases. V lost 6 bases and J lost 10; bases outside the gene matches: 13. Germline V lookup: CDR1 MNHNY, CDR2 SVGAGI (reference sequence). CDR3 length: 14 residues. The CDR3, as DNA: TGTGCCAGCAGACCGGGACTAGAGGGATCGGACCAGTACTTC. Protein product: CASRPGLEGSDQYF.

This chain uses TRBV18 with TRBJ1-1; maybe TRBD1 (5 bases). Trimming shortened V by 3 bases and J by 1 base, and 15 bases separated the two germline ends. Per the germline V gene, CDR1 is KGHSH and CDR2 is LQKENI. This CDR3 is 16 amino acids long. In DNA form, the CDR3 reads TGTGCCAGCTCACCCCCCGGGGCGGGAGGGAACACTGAAGCTTTCTTT. Amino acid sequence: CASSPPGAGGNTEAFF. Filled out from reference TRBV18 and TRBJ1-1, the complete variable domain reads NAGVMQNPRHLVRRRGQEARLRCSPMKGHSHVYWYRQLPEEGLKFMVYLQKENIIDESGMPKERFSAEFPKEGPSILRIQQVVRGDSAAYFCASSPPGAGGNTEAFFGQGTRLTVV.

The rearrangement links TRBV2 to TRBJ2-5; D tentatively reads TRBD1 or TRBD2 (5 bases each). Trimming pared 4 bases from V and 5 bases from J, leaving 11 bases between. The CDR3 is made up of 13 amino acids. In germline, CDR1 is SNHLY, CDR2 FYNNEI. The CDR3 bases are TGTGCCAGCAGTGTAGAGGGGCGGGAGACCCAGTACTTC. The encoded protein is CASSVEGRETQYF.

This chain joins TRBV10-3 and TRBJ2-5; the D is unclear. The V gene lost 4 bases and the J gene lost 2 bases, with 17 bases spanning the gap. Germline CDR1 is ENHRY and CDR2 is SYGVKD. The CDR3 has 16 amino acids. The DNA of the CDR3 is TGTGCCATCAGTGTGGGGTGGGCCATCCGTCAAGAGACCCAGTACTTC. Encoded protein: CAISVGWAIRQETQYF.

The chain combines TRBV4-1 with TRBJ2-2; D call uncertain. V lost 2 bases and J 7 bases, leaving 5 bases between the germline ends. Germline values: CDR1 MGHRA, CDR2 YSYEKL. The CDR3 contains 12 residues. The CDR3 DNA follows: TGCGCCAGCAGCCAACTTGGCGGGGAGCTGTTTTTT. It translates to CASSQLGGELFF.

The V and J genes are TRBV5-4 and TRBJ1-6; no definite D call. CDR3 size: 17 residues. The germline CDR1 and CDR2 sequences are SGHNT and YYREEE (reference sequence). The V gene lost 1 base and the J gene lost 0 bases, with 11 bases spanning the gap. The CDR3 nucleotides read TGTGCCAGCAGCTTGAACAGCCTCAGCTCCTATAATTCACCCCTCCACTTT. This codes for CASSLNSLSSYNSPLHF.

V usage is TRBV6-2 or TRBV6-3 and J usage is TRBJ1-2, with a weak D call TRBD1 (5 bases). Germline CDR1 and CDR2: MNHEY and SVGEGT. V was trimmed by 2 bases and J by 8 bases, leaving 12 bases between them. CDR3 length: 13 residues. The CDR3 protein is CASSYAGTGGYTF. CDR3 bases: TGTGCCAGCAGTTACGCTGGAACAGGCGGCTACACCTTC.

This clone was seen once. The gene calls are TRBV30 and TRBJ1-3, with D unresolved. The CDR3 covers 17 residues. V gave up 0 bases and J gave up 0 bases, with 15 bases separating them. The germline V gene has CDR1 GTSNPN and CDR2 SVGIG (reference sequence). Here the CDR3 reads CAWSVQIVHGSGNTIYF. In DNA, the CDR3 is TGTGCCTGGAGTGTACAGATAGTACACGGCTCTGGAAACACCATATATTTT.

The chain recombines TRBV20-1 with TRBJ1-1, with no clear D. Germline lookup yields CDR1 DFQATT and CDR2 SNEGSKA (reference sequence). V lost 3 bases, J lost 4 bases, and 6 bases lay in between. The CDR3 totals 11 residues. In DNA, the CDR3 is TGCAGTGCTAGCCAGGCCACTGAAGCTTTCTTT. Amino acid sequence: CSASQATEAFF.

V is TRBV3-1 (or the pseudogene TRBV3-2) and J is TRBJ1-1; perhaps TRBD1 as D (6 bases). CDR1 and CDR2 (germline): LGHDT, YNNKEL (reference sequence). The CDR3 sequence is 14 residues long. V was pared by 5 bases and J by 4 bases, with 14 bases between. As DNA, the CDR3 is TGTGCCAGCAGCTACAACAGGGCCACCACTGAAGCTTTCTTT. Protein product: CASSYNRATTEAFF.

This chain links TRBV19 with TRBJ2-7, with D possibly being TRBD1 (5 bases). Between the trimmed V and J ends, which lost 7 bases and 6 bases, there was a span of 10 bases. CDR3 length: 11 residues. Germline CDR1 is LNHDA and CDR2 is SQIVND (reference sequence). The CDR3 spells CASKGFSEQYF. The CDR3 region has the DNA TGTGCCAGTAAGGGGTTTAGCGAGCAGTACTTC.

The rearrangement joins TRBV9 to TRBJ2-5, with D perhaps TRBD2 (6 bases). V shed 4 bases and J shed 1 base, with 11 bases lying between them. Germline lookup yields CDR1 SGDLS and CDR2 YYNGEE. This CDR3 is built from 14 residues. The CDR3 DNA is TGTGCCAGCAGCCCCCTGGGGGGCCAAGAGACCCAGTACTTC. Its protein is CASSPLGGQETQYF.

The chain couples TRBV5-1 to TRBJ2-3; 7 bases map to TRBD2. The CDR3 contains 15 residues. J lost 0 bases, V lost 0 bases, and 1 base had no gene match. Per germline, CDR1 SGHRS and CDR2 YFSETQ. CDR3 protein: CASSLASGSTDTQYF. In DNA, the CDR3 is TGCGCCAGCAGCTTGGCTAGCGGAAGCACAGATACGCAGTATTTT.

V gene TRBV21-1 combines with J gene TRBJ2-7; TRBD1 is the table's D call and was not checked against the DNA. TRBV21-1 is a recognized pseudogene. This CDR3 spans 17 amino acids. The DNA for the CDR3 is TGTGCCAGCAGCGCCCCGGGTCGGGGGACAGACCTCGTAAAGCAGTACTTC. Translating it yields CASSAPGRGTDLVKQYF.

The J gene is TRBJ2-1, the V gene TRBV7-9; no firm D call. This CDR3 comprises 15 residues. Per the germline V gene, CDR1 is SEHNR and CDR2 is FQNEAQ (reference sequence). The ends were cut back, 7 bases at V and 4 bases at J, with 17 bases in the middle. The CDR3 protein is CASNILQVDYNEQFF. CDR3 nucleotides: TGTGCCAGCAACATACTCCAGGTGGATTACAATGAGCAGTTCTTC. Full variable domain (missing parts from reference TRBV7-9 and TRBJ2-1): DTGVSQNPRHKITKRGQNVTFRCDPISEHNRLYWYRQTLGQGPEFLTYFQNEAQLEKSRLLSDRFSAERPKGSFSTLEIQRTEQGDSAMYLCASNILQVDYNEQFFGPGTRLTVL.

The chain has TRBV19 and TRBJ2-6; D not resolved. CDR3 length: 17 amino acids. CDR1 is LNHDA and CDR2 is SQIVND in the germline V gene (reference sequence). Trimming cost V 5 bases and J 1 base, with 15 bases left between them. CDR3 loop: CASSFPGFPSGANVLTF. The CDR3 DNA reads as TGTGCCAGTAGTTTCCCCGGGTTTCCGTCTGGGGCCAACGTCCTGACTTTC. Variable domain in full (rest from reference TRBV19 and TRBJ2-6): DGGITQSPKYLFRKEGQNVTLSCEQNLNHDAMYWYRQDPGQGLRLIYYSQIVNDFQKGDIAEGYSVSREKKESFPLTVTSAQKNPTAFYLCASSFPGFPSGANVLTFGAGSRLTVL.

The V call is TRBV15, the J call TRBJ1-1; D is uncertain. The CDR3 spans 15 residues. Per germline, CDR1 LNHNV and CDR2 YYDKDF (reference sequence). Trimming stripped 0 bases from V and 0 bases from J, with 8 bases between. The CDR3 spells CATSREVSMNTEAFF. Here the CDR3 DNA reads TGTGCCACCAGCAGAGAGGTCAGCATGAACACTGAAGCTTTCTTT.

The chain has TRBV30 and TRBJ1-5; D not resolved. V was clipped by 3 bases and J by 6 bases, with 15 bases between them. The germline V gene has CDR1 GTSNPN and CDR2 SVGIG (reference sequence). The CDR3 loop spans 14 amino acids. The CDR3 region is CAWSGQVVTQPQHF. As DNA, the CDR3 is TGTGCCTGGAGCGGGCAGGTGGTTACTCAGCCCCAGCATTTT.

The genes are TRBV5-8 and TRBJ1-2; D may be TRBD1 (5 bases). Germline V lookup: CDR1 SGHTS, CDR2 YDEGEE. The V gene lost 0 bases and the J gene lost 8 bases, with 14 bases spanning the gap. There are 14 residues in the CDR3. The CDR3 here is CASSLGGDQGGYTF. CDR3 in DNA: TGTGCCAGCAGCTTGGGCGGGGACCAAGGGGGCTACACCTTC.

The chain combines TRBV9 with TRBJ2-1, with 7 bases aligning to TRBD2. This CDR3 region has 15 residues. The germline CDR1 and CDR2 sequences are SGDLS and YYNGEE. The ends lost 4 bases at V and 3 bases at J; junction bases unmatched: 7. As DNA, the CDR3 is TGTGCCAGCAGCCCGCCGACTAGCAGCTACAATGAGCAGTTCTTC. Its translation: CASSPPTSSYNEQFF. Supplemented by reference TRBV9 and TRBJ2-1, the full variable domain reads DSGVTQTPKHLITATGQRVTLRCSPRSGDLSVYWYQQSLDQGLQFLIQYYNGEERAKGNILERFSAQQFPDLHSELNLSSLELGDSALYFCASSPPTSSYNEQFFGPGTRLTVL.

The chain carries TRBV24-1 and TRBJ2-2; 11 nucleotides align to TRBD1. V dropped 6 bases and J dropped 3; count of bases not matched to a gene: 5. The CDR3 has 16 amino acids. Germline CDR1 KGHDR, CDR2 SFDVKD. DNA of the CDR3: TGTGCCACCAGTAACGGACAGGGGGCAGACACCGGGGAGCTGTTTTTT. Protein: CATSNGQGADTGELFF.

The V and J genes are TRBV3-1 (or the pseudogene TRBV3-2) and TRBJ1-3, with 8 bases aligning to TRBD1. J lost 0 bases, V lost 3 bases, and 4 bases had no gene match. CDR1 is LGHDT and CDR2 is YNNKEL in the germline V gene (reference sequence). There are 16 residues in the CDR3. The CDR3 reads CASSQATGVSGNTIYF. In nucleotides, the CDR3 is TGTGCCAGCAGCCAGGCGACAGGGGTCTCTGGAAACACCATATATTTT.

The CDR3 sequence is CASSLRLAGEQLYYYEQYF. CDR3 in DNA: TGTGCCAGCAGCTTAAGGCTAGCGGGAGAGCAGCTCTACTACTACGAGCAGTACTTC. The chain uses TRBV7-3 and TRBJ2-7; TRBD2 agrees at 10 bases. Germline CDR1 reads SGHTA; CDR2 reads FQGTGA. The length of the CDR3 is 19 residues. V was pared by 1 base and J by 3 bases, with 15 bases of the junction left unmatched.

Worth noting for this clone: This same CDR3 is encoded by further DNA sequences in the sample. The gene calls are TRBV6-5 and TRBJ1-5; TRBD1 is a possible D gene (5 bases). Per the germline V gene, CDR1 is MNHEY and CDR2 is SVGAGI. CDR3 length: 15 residues. Trimming cost V 0 bases and J 2 bases, with 8 bases left between them. In DNA form, the CDR3 reads TGTGCCAGCAGTTACTCGGGGGGTGGCAATCAGCCCCAGCATTTT. Its protein product is CASSYSGGGNQPQHF.